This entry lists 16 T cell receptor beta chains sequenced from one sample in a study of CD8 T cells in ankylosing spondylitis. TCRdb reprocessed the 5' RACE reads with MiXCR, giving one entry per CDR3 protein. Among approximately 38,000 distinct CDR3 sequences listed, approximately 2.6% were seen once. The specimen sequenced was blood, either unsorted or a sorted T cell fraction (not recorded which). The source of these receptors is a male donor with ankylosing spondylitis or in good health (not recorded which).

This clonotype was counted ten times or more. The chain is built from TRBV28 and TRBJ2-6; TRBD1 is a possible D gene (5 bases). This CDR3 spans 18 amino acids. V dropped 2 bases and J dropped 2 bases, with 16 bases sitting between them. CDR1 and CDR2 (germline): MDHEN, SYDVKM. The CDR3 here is CASSLGIRGSPGANVLTF. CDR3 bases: TGTGCCAGCAGTTTAGGCATTAGGGGCTCGCCTGGGGCCAACGTCCTGACTTTC. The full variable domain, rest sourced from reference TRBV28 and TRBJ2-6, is DVKVTQSSRYLVKRTGEKVFLECVQDMDHENMFWYRQDPGLGLRLIYFSYDVKMKEKGDIPEGYSVSREKKERFSLILESASTNQTSMYLCASSLGIRGSPGANVLTFGAGSRLTVL.

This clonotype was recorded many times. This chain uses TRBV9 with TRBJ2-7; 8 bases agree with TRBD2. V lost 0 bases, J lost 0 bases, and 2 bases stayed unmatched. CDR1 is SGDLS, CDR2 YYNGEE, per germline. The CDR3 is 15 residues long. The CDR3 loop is CASSVGLAGSYEQYF. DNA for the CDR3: TGTGCCAGCAGCGTAGGGCTAGCGGGCTCCTACGAGCAGTACTTC.

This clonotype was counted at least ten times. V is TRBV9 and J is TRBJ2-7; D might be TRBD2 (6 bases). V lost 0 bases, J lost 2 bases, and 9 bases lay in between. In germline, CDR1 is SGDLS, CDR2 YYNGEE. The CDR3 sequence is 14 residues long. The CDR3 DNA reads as TGTGCCAGCAGCGTAGGGGGAGGACCCTACGAGCAGTACTTC. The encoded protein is CASSVGGGPYEQYF.

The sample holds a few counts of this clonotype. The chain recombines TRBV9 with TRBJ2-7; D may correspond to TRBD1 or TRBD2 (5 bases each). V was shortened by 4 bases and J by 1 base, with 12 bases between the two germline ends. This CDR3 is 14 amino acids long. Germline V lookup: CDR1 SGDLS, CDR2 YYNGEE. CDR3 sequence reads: CASSPGASSYEQYF. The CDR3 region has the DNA TGTGCCAGCAGCCCCGGGGCCTCTTCCTACGAGCAGTACTTC.

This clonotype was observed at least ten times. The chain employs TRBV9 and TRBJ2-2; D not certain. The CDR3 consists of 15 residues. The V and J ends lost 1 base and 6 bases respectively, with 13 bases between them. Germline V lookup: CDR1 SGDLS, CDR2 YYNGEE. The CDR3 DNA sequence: TGTGCCAGCAGCGTACGGGCAGGTCATGCCGGGGAGCTGTTTTTT. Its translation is CASSVRAGHAGELFF.

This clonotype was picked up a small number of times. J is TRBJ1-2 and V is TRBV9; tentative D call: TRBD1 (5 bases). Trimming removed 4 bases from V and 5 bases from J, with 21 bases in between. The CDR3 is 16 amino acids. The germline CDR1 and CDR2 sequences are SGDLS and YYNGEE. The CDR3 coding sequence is TGTGCCAGCAGCTCTAGAGGGACGGGAAGAAATTATGGCTACACCTTC. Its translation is CASSSRGTGRNYGYTF. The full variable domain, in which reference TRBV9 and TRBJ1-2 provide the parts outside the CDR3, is DSGVTQTPKHLITATGQRVTLRCSPRSGDLSVYWYQQSLDQGLQFLIQYYNGEERAKGNILERFSAQQFPDLHSELNLSSLELGDSALYFCASSSRGTGRNYGYTFGSGTRLTVV.

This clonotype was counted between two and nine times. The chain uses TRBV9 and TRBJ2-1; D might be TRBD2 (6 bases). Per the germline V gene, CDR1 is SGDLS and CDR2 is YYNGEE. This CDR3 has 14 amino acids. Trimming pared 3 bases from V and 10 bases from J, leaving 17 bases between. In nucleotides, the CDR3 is TGTGCCAGCAGCGGGGACGGGAGATCAGGGGAGCAGTTCTTC. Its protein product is CASSGDGRSGEQFF.

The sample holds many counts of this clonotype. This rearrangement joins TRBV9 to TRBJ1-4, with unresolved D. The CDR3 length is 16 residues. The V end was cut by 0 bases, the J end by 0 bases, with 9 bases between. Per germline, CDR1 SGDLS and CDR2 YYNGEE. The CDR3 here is CASSVGPAATNEKLFF. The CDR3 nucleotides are TGTGCCAGCAGCGTAGGTCCCGCGGCAACTAATGAAAAACTGTTTTTT.

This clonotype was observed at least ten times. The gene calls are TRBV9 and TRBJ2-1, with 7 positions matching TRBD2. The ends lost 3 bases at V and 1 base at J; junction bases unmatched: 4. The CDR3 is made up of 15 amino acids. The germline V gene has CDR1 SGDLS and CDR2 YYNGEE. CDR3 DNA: TGTGCCAGCAGCGGTACTAGCGCTTCCTACAATGAGCAGTTCTTC. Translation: CASSGTSASYNEQFF.

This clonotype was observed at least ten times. The CDR3 DNA follows: TGTGCCAGCAGCGTAGACCCTAGCGGGAGTTTGGGCGACGAGCAGTACTTC. It is translated as CASSVDPSGSLGDEQYF. The J gene is TRBJ2-7, the V gene TRBV9, with TRBD2 matching over 10 bases. The CDR3 is 17 amino acids. Per the germline V gene, CDR1 is SGDLS and CDR2 is YYNGEE. V shed 0 bases and J 5 bases; nucleotides not matched to a gene: 11.

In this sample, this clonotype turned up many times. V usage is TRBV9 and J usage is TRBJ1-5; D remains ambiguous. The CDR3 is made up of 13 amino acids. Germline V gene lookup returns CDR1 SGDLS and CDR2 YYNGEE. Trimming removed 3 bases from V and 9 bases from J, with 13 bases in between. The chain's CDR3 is CASSDRIDMPQHF. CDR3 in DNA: TGTGCCAGCAGCGACAGAATTGATATGCCCCAGCATTTT.

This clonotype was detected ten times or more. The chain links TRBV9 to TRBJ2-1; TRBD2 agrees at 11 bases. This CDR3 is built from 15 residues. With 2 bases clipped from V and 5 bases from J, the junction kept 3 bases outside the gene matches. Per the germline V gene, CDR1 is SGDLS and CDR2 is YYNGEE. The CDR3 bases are TGTGCCAGCAGCGTCGAGGGACTAGCGGACAATGAGCAGTTCTTC. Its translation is CASSVEGLADNEQFF.

The CDR3 loop is CASSVVVGHYNEQFF. CDR3 in DNA: TGTGCCAGCAGCGTAGTTGTAGGGCATTACAATGAGCAGTTCTTC. The chain joins TRBV9 to TRBJ2-1; D gene ambiguous. Trimming removed 0 bases from V and 4 bases from J, with 11 bases in between. Germline-derived CDR1 and CDR2 are SGDLS and YYNGEE. The CDR3 runs 15 residues.

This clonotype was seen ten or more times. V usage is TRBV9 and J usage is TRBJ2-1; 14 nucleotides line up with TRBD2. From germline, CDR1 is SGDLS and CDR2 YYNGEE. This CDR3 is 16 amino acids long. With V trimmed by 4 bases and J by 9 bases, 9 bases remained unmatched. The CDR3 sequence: CASSSRGLAGDGEQFF. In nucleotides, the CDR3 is TGTGCCAGCAGCTCCCGGGGACTAGCGGGAGATGGTGAGCAGTTCTTC.

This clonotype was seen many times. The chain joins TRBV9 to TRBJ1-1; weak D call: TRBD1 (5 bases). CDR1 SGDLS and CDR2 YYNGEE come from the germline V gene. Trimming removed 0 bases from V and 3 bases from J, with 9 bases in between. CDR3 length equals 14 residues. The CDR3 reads CASSVAGLHTEAFF. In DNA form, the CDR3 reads TGTGCCAGCAGCGTAGCGGGGCTCCACACTGAAGCTTTCTTT.

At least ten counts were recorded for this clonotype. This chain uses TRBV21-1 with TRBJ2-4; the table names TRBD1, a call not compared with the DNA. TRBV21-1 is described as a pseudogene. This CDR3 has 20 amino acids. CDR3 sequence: CASSNYENVGGIRDKNIQYF. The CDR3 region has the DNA TGTGCCAGCAGCAACTATGAGAACGTGGGCGGAATTCGAGACAAAAACATTCAGTACTTC.